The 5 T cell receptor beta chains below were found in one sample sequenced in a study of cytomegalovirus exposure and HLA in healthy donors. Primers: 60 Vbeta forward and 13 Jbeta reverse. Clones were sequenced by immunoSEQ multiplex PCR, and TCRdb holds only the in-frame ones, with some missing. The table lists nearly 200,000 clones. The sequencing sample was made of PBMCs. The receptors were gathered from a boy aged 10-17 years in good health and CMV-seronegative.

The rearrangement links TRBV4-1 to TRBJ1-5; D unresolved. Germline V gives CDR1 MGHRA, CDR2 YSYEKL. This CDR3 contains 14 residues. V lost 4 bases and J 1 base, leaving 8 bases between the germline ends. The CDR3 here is CASSPGPSNQPQHF. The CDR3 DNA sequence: TGCGCCAGCAGCCCGGGTCCGAGCAATCAGCCCCAGCATTTT.

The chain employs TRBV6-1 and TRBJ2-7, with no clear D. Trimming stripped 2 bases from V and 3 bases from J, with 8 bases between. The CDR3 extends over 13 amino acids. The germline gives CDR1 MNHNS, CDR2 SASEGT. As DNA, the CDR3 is TGTGCCAGCAGTGAATATCAGTACTACGAGCAGTACTTC. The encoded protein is CASSEYQYYEQYF.

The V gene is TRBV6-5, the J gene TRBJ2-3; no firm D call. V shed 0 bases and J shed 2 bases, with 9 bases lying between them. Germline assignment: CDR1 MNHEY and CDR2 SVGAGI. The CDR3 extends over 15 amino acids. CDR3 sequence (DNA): TGTGCCAGCAGTTACTCGGGCCAAACCACAGATACGCAGTATTTT. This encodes CASSYSGQTTDTQYF.

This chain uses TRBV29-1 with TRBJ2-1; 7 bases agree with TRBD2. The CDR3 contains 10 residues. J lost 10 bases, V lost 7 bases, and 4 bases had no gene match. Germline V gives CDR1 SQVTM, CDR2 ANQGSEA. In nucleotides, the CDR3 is TGCAGCGCCCGGCGGGGGGAGCAGTTCTTC. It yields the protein CSARRGEQFF.

In nucleotides, the CDR3 is TGTGCCAGCAGTACACAGGACAGTCCCTACGAGCAGTACTTC. It yields the protein CASSTQDSPYEQYF. The gene calls are TRBV27 and TRBJ2-7; a possible D gene is TRBD1 (6 bases). Germline CDR1 MNHEY, CDR2 SMNVEV (reference sequence). The CDR3 length is 14 residues. V was clipped by 5 bases and J by 2 bases, with 13 bases between them.